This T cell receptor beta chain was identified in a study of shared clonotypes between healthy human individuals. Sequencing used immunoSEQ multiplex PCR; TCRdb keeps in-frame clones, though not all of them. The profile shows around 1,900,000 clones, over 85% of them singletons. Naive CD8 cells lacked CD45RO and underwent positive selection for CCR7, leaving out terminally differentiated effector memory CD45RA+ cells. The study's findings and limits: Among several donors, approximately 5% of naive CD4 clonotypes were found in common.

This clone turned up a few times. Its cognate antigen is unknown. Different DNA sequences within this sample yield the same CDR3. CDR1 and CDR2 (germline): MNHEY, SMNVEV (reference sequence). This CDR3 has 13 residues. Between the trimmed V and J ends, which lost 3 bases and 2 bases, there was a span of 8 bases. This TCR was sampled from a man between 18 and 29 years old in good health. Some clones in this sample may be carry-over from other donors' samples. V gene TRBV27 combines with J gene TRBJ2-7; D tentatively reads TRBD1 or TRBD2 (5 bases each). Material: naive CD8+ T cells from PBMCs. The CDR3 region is CASSFGATYEQYF. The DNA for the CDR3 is TGTGCCAGCAGTTTCGGGGCCACCTACGAGCAGTACTTC.